The 15 T cell receptor beta chains reported below all come from one sample, sequenced in a study of post-analysis software for immune sequencing data. General study points: Higher frequency in patients than in controls was seen for about five TRBV segments, with TRBV5-6, TRBV5-1 and TRBV20-1 among them.

Unique molecular identifiers featured in each of the TCR beta cDNA libraries. TCRdb used MiXCR to reprocess the PCR reads, holding one entry per CDR3 protein. In the table there are some 690,000 distinct CDR3 sequences, less than 35% of which are singletons. No cognate antigen is known for these TCRs. Sequenced input: blood. Every receptor here comes from a girl between 5 and 17 years old with multiple sclerosis.

This clonotype was seen a few times. The DNA for the CDR3 is TGTGCCAGCAGCCCCCCCGGGAGGAGAGGCGAGCAGTACTTC. Amino acid sequence: CASSPPGRRGEQYF. The rearrangement joins TRBV7-2 to TRBJ2-7, with 7 bases identical to TRBD2. Germline V gene lookup returns CDR1 SGHTA and CDR2 FQGNSA. The J segment lost 6 bases and the V segment lost 5 bases, leaving 10 bases of the junction unmatched. The CDR3 is 14 residues long. Using reference TRBV7-2 and TRBJ2-7 for the parts outside the CDR3, the full variable domain is GAGVSQSPSNKVTEKGKDVELRCDPISGHTALYWYRQSLGQGLEFLIYFQGNSAPDKSGLPSDRFSAERTGGSVSTLTIQRTQQEDSAVYLCASSPPGRRGEQYFGPGTRLTVT.

A note on this clonotype: This sequence may be a read error, since a much larger clone differs from it by one base. This sequence joins TRBV29-1 and TRBJ2-7; the match to TRBD2 covers 8 bases. J lost 3 bases, V lost 3 bases, and 10 bases had no gene match. Germline V gene sequence: CDR1 SQVTM, CDR2 ANQGSEA. The CDR3 contains 15 residues. The CDR3 here is CSVELSGSIGYEQYF. The DNA for the CDR3 is TGCAGCGTTGAGTTGAGCGGGAGTATCGGCTACGAGCAGTACTTC.

This chain connects TRBV24-1 to TRBJ2-1, with D uncertain. V dropped 1 base and J dropped 5 bases, with 2 bases sitting between them. Germline-derived CDR1 and CDR2 are KGHDR and SFDVKD. The CDR3 runs to 12 residues. DNA for the CDR3: TGTGCCACCAGTGATTTACACAATGAGCAGTTCTTC. It yields the protein CATSDLHNEQFF.

The chain links TRBV29-1 to TRBJ1-1, with D unclear. Looked up from germline, CDR1 is SQVTM and CDR2 is ANQGSEA. The CDR3 totals 13 residues. Trimming left V 3 bases short and J 1 base short, with 9 bases between. The CDR3, as DNA: TGCAGCGTTGATTTCGGGCGGAACACTGAAGCTTTCTTT. Amino acid sequence: CSVDFGRNTEAFF. Supplemented by reference TRBV29-1 and TRBJ1-1, the full variable domain reads SAVISQKPSRDICQRGTSLTIQCQVDSQVTMMFWYRQQPGQSLTLIATANQGSEATYESGFVIDKFPISRPNLTFSTLTVSNMSPEDSSIYLCSVDFGRNTEAFFGQGTRLTVV.

The table lists this clonotype with a few counts. The chain has TRBV4-3 and TRBJ2-1; 11 bases are shared with TRBD2. Unmatched junction bases numbered 8, after V lost 4 bases and J lost 9 bases. This CDR3 spans 15 amino acids. Germline V gives CDR1 LGHNA, CDR2 YSLEER. CDR3 bases: TGCGCCAGCAGCCCCACTAGCGGGAGTCGGTCTGAGCAGTTCTTC. Residues: CASSPTSGSRSEQFF.

The rearrangement uses TRBV7-2 and TRBJ2-3; TRBD2 matches 9 bases. The CDR3 is made up of 16 amino acids. Germline CDR1 and CDR2: SGHTA and FQGNSA. J gave up 4 bases and V 2 bases, and 7 bases lay outside the gene matches. In DNA, the CDR3 is TGTGCCAGCAGCTTAAGTGGGGCGGGAGGGCCAGATACGCAGTATTTT. Its translation: CASSLSGAGGPDTQYF. Full variable domain (missing parts from reference TRBV7-2 and TRBJ2-3): GAGVSQSPSNKVTEKGKDVELRCDPISGHTALYWYRQSLGQGLEFLIYFQGNSAPDKSGLPSDRFSAERTGGSVSTLTIQRTQQEDSAVYLCASSLSGAGGPDTQYFGPGTRLTVL.

This clonotype came up a few times. The chain has TRBV5-1 and TRBJ2-1; 8 nucleotides align to TRBD2. The CDR3 loop spans 13 amino acids. In germline, CDR1 is SGHRS, CDR2 YFSETQ. V was pared by 6 bases and J by 4 bases, with 3 bases of the junction left unmatched. This CDR3 is CASTREGYNEQFF. CDR3 nucleotide sequence: TGCGCCAGCACCCGGGAGGGTTACAATGAGCAGTTCTTC.

The V call is TRBV28, the J call TRBJ2-7; 10 positions match TRBD2. The CDR3 loop spans 17 amino acids. Germline assignment: CDR1 MDHEN and CDR2 SYDVKM. The trim removed 3 bases at V and 2 bases at J, leaving 10 bases unmatched. The chain's CDR3 is CASSFHWTSGRPYEQYF. The CDR3 DNA reads as TGTGCCAGCAGTTTCCATTGGACTAGCGGCCGTCCCTACGAGCAGTACTTC.

This clonotype was detected only a few times. The chain employs TRBV5-5 and TRBJ2-3; 9 bases agree with TRBD2. Germline CDR1 SGHKS, CDR2 YYEKEE (reference sequence). V lost 0 bases to trimming and J lost 1 base; unmatched junction nucleotides: 3. This CDR3 region has 16 residues. The CDR3 reads CASSLGVAGGTDTQYF. In DNA, the CDR3 is TGTGCCAGCAGCTTGGGGGTAGCGGGGGGCACAGATACGCAGTATTTT.

V gene TRBV6-2 or TRBV6-3 combines with J gene TRBJ1-5; D is undetermined. CDR3 size: 17 residues. Germline-derived CDR1 and CDR2 are MNHEY and SVGEGT. V gave up 0 bases and J gave up 4 bases, with 16 bases separating them. CDR3 residues: CASSYSKNWGSNQPQHF. The CDR3 DNA is TGTGCCAGCAGTTACTCGAAAAACTGGGGTTCGAATCAGCCCCAGCATTTT.

The chain is built from TRBV6-6 and TRBJ1-2; the D gene is possibly TRBD1 (5 bases). CDR3 size: 12 residues. CDR1 and CDR2 from the germline V gene are MNHNY and SVGAGI (reference sequence). V lost 6 bases and J lost 8, with 13 bases in between. The CDR3 reads CASRGGNRGYTF. CDR3 nucleotide sequence: TGTGCCAGCAGGGGGGGGAATCGGGGCTACACCTTC.

V gene TRBV7-2 combines with J gene TRBJ2-1; 8 bases are shared with TRBD1. The V segment lost 5 bases and the J segment 8 bases; nucleotides outside the gene matches: 8. The CDR3 totals 14 residues. Looked up from germline, CDR1 is SGHTA and CDR2 is FQGNSA. CDR3 in amino acids: CASSNSGGRDEQFF. In DNA, the CDR3 is TGTGCCAGCAGCAACTCAGGGGGCCGCGATGAGCAGTTCTTC.

In regard to this clonotype: The junction shows a germline mismatch at one end, possibly a read error. The chain combines TRBV11-2 with TRBJ2-3, with D possibly being TRBD2 (6 bases). This CDR3 region has 16 residues. Looked up from germline, CDR1 is SGHAT and CDR2 is FQNNGV. This chain's CDR3 is CASGFGAGLITDTQYF. For the CDR3, the DNA is TGTGCCAGCGGCTTTGGGGCGGGACTTATCACAGATACGCAGTATTTT.

This clonotype was picked up a small number of times. CDR3 sequence: CSARGEPSTDTQYF. The CDR3 nucleotides read TGCAGTGCTAGAGGGGAACCTAGCACAGATACGCAGTATTTT. V gene TRBV20-1 combines with J gene TRBJ2-3; D is ambiguous. Germline V gene lookup returns CDR1 DFQATT and CDR2 SNEGSKA (reference sequence). The length of the CDR3 is 14 residues. Trimming took 1 base from V and 0 from J, leaving 8 bases between them.

This clonotype showed up just a few times. The chain employs TRBV12-3 or TRBV12-4 and TRBJ1-2, with unresolved D. The CDR3 has 15 amino acids. Trimming pared 3 bases from V and 7 bases from J, leaving 18 bases between. The CDR3: CASSFGAASEGGYTF. Here the CDR3 DNA reads TGTGCCAGCAGTTTCGGAGCAGCCTCTGAGGGTGGCTACACCTTC.